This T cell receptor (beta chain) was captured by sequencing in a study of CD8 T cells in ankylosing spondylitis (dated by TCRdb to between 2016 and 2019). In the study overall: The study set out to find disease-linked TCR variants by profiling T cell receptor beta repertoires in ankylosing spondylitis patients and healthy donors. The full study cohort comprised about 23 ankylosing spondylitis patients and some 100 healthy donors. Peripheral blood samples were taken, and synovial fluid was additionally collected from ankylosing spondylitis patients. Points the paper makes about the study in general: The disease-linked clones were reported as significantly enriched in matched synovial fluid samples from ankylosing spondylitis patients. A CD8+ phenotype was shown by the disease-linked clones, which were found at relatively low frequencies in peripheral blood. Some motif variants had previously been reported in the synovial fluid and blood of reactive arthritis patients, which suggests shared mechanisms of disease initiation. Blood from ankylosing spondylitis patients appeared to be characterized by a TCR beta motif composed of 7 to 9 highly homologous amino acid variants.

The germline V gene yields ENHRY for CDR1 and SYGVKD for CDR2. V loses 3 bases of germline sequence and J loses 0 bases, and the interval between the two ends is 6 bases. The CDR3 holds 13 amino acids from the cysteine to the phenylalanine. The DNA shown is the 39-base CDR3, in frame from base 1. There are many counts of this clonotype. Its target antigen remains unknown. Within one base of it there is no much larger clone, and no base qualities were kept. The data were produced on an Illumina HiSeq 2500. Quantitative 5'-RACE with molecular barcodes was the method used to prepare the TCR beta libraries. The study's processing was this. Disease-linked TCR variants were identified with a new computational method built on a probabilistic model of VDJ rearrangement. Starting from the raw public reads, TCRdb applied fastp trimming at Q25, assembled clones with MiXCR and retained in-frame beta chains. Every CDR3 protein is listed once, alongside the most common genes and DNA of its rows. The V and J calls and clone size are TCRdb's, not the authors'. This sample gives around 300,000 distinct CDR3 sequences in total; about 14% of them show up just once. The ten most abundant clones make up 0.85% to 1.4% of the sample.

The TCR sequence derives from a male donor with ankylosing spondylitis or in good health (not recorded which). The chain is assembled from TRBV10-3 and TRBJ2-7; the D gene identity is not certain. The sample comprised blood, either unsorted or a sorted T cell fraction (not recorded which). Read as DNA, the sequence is TGTGCCATCAGTGAAACACCCTCCTACGAGCAGTACTTC. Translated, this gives CAISETPSYEQYF.